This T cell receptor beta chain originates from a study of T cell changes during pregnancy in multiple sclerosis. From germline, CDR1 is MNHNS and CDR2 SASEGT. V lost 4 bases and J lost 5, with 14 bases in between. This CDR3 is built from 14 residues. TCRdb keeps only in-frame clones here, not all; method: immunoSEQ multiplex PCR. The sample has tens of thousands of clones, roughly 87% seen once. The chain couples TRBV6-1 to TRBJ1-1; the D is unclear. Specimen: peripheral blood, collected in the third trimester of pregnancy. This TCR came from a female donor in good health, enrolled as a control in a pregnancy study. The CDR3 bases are TGTGCCAGCAGTGTAAAGCATCGGGAAACTGAAGCTTTCTTT. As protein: CASSVKHRETEAFF.